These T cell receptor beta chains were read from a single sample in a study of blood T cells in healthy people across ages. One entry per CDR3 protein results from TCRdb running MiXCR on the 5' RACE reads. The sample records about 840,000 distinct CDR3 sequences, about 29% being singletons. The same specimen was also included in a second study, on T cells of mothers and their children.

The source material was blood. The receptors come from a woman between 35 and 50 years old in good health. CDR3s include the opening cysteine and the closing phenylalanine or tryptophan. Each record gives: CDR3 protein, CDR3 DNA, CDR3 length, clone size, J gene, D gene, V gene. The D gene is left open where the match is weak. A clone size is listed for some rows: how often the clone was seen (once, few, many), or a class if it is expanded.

CASSETGLGLSGNTIYF TGTGCCAGCAGCGAGACAGGGCTCGGGCTTTCTGGAAACACCATATATTTT 17 few TRBJ1-3 TRBD1 TRBV9
CAWSVARANQPQHF TGTGCCTGGAGTGTTGCTAGGGCCAATCAGCCCCAGCATTTT 14 few TRBJ1-5 NA TRBV30
CASSPGVAGGVQETQYF TGTGCCAGCAGCCCAGGGGTAGCGGGGGGGGTCCAAGAGACCCAGTACTTC 17 NA TRBJ2-5 TRBD2 TRBV7-2
CSARILDREHSPLHF TGCAGTGCTAGAATCCTGGACAGGGAACACTCACCCCTCCACTTT 15 NA TRBJ1-6 TRBD1 TRBV20-1
CSARDTGAMLDEQFF TGCAGTGCTAGGGACACAGGAGCCATGTTGGATGAGCAGTTCTTC 15 NA TRBJ2-1 NA TRBV20-1
CATKRDSAGELFF TGTGCCACCAAGCGGGACTCGGCCGGGGAGCTGTTTTTT 13 few TRBJ2-2 TRBD2 TRBV24-1
CAISDGQGTDSPLHF TGTGCCATCAGTGACGGACAGGGGACCGATTCACCCCTCCACTTT 15 many TRBJ1-6 TRBD1 TRBV10-3
CASSLYAGDIGSYNEQFF TGTGCCAGCAGCTTGTATGCCGGGGACATTGGGTCCTACAATGAGCAGTTCTTC 18 many TRBJ2-1 NA TRBV5-6
CASSFSLAYEQYF TGTGCCAGCAGTTTTTCGCTAGCCTACGAGCAGTACTTC 13 few TRBJ2-7 NA TRBV28
CASRRFRDGYGYTF TGTGCCAGCAGGCGCTTCAGGGACGGCTATGGCTACACCTTC 14 NA TRBJ1-2 NA TRBV6-5
CASSSDRAVETQYF TGTGCCAGCAGTTCTGACAGGGCGGTGGAGACCCAGTACTTC 14 many TRBJ2-5 TRBD1 TRBV12-3/TRBV12-4
CASSLATGGGVTQYF TGTGCCAGCAGTTTAGCGACGGGGGGGGGAGTTACGCAGTATTTT 15 few TRBJ2-3 TRBD2 TRBV12-3/TRBV12-4
CSATPLSTVLNEQFF TGCAGTGCTACTCCGCTATCCACGGTCCTAAATGAGCAGTTCTTC 15 few TRBJ2-1 NA TRBV20-1
CASSDLYATREPARGANVLTF TGCGCCAGCAGTGACCTATACGCCACGAGGGAACCAGCAAGAGGGGCCAACGTCCTGACTTTC 21 NA TRBJ2-6 NA TRBV10-2
CASSLQGSTEAFF TGTGCCAGCAGCTTACAAGGAAGCACTGAAGCTTTCTTT 13 many TRBJ1-1 NA TRBV7-2
CASSQPLLTGVNTGELFF TGCGCCAGCAGCCAACCCCTCCTGACAGGCGTCAACACCGGGGAGCTGTTTTTT 18 few TRBJ2-2 NA TRBV4-1
CASSLGGLDTQYF TGTGCCAGCAGCTTAGGGGGCCTAGATACGCAGTATTTT 13 NA TRBJ2-3 TRBD1 TRBV5-6
CASSFGGGGYTF TGTGCCAGCAGTTTTGGGGGTGGCGGCTACACCTTC 12 many TRBJ1-2 NA TRBV12-3/TRBV12-4
CSAYTEEAFF TGCAGTGCTTACACAGAGGAAGCTTTCTTT 10 NA TRBJ1-1 NA TRBV20-1
CASSGRGLVIQETQYF TGTGCCAGCAGCGGACGGGGACTAGTAATCCAAGAGACCCAGTACTTC 16 many TRBJ2-5 TRBD2 TRBV7-8
CASSFQGASFGEQFF TGTGCCAGCAGTTTCCAGGGGGCTTCGTTCGGTGAGCAGTTCTTC 15 few TRBJ2-1 TRBD1 TRBV27
CASSLGGRNEQFF TGCGCCAGCAGCTTGGGGGGGCGGAATGAGCAGTTCTTC 13 many TRBJ2-1 NA TRBV5-1
CASSPLLAGLYEQYF TGTGCCAGCTCACCACTCCTAGCGGGGTTATACGAGCAGTACTTC 15 few TRBJ2-7 TRBD2 TRBV18
CASSQETDNYGYTF TGCGCCAGCAGCCAAGAGACCGACAACTATGGCTACACCTTC 14 many TRBJ1-2 NA TRBV4-3
CASSPGWGNYGYTF TGTGCCAGCTCACCCGGTTGGGGAAACTATGGCTACACCTTC 14 many TRBJ1-2 NA TRBV12-3/TRBV12-4
CASSFRSGGADETQYF TGCGCCAGCAGCTTCCGTAGCGGGGGGGCGGATGAGACCCAGTACTTC 16 NA TRBJ2-5 TRBD2 TRBV5-1
CASSLSTGSGEKLFF TGCGCCAGCAGTCTCTCGACGGGGTCGGGGGAAAAACTGTTTTTT 15 NA TRBJ1-4 NA TRBV28
CSASSTSGGTSSYNEQFF TGCAGTGCTAGCTCGACTAGCGGGGGGACGAGCTCCTACAATGAGCAGTTCTTC 18 NA TRBJ2-1 TRBD2 TRBV20-1
CASSQSSNYGYTF TGTGCCAGCAGCCAGTCAAGTAACTATGGCTACACCTTC 13 NA TRBJ1-2 NA TRBV27
CASSRAERTEAFF TGTGCCAGCAGTCGAGCCGAGCGCACTGAAGCTTTCTTT 13 NA TRBJ1-1 NA TRBV6-6
CASARETGALMNTGAFF TGTGCCAGCGCACGGGAGACAGGGGCTTTGATGAACACTGGAGCTTTCTTT 17 NA TRBJ1-1 TRBD1 TRBV18
CASSTPGDGYTF TGTGCCAGCAGTACCCCGGGGGATGGCTACACCTTC 12 few TRBJ1-2 NA TRBV6-2/TRBV6-3
CASSPKESYQETQYF TGTGCCAGCAGCCCTAAAGAATCGTACCAAGAGACCCAGTACTTC 15 NA TRBJ2-5 NA TRBV12-3/TRBV12-4
CASSFQGYQPQHF TGTGCCAGCAGCTTCCAGGGGTATCAGCCCCAGCATTTT 13 NA TRBJ1-5 NA TRBV7-2
CASSNGQMEGETQYF TGTGCCAGCAGCAACGGACAGATGGAAGGAGAGACCCAGTACTTC 15 NA TRBJ2-5 NA TRBV11-2
CASGTGARDTQYF TGTGCCAGCGGGACAGGGGCTCGGGATACGCAGTATTTT 13 few TRBJ2-3 TRBD1 TRBV3-1
CASRRGGIRNHGYTF TGTGCCAGCCGCAGGGGGGGTATCAGGAATCATGGCTACACCTTC 15 few TRBJ1-2 TRBD1 TRBV6-6
CASSLAGGTGNTGELFF TGTGCCAGCAGCTTGGCGGGCGGGACAGGGAACACCGGGGAGCTGTTTTTT 17 NA TRBJ2-2 TRBD1 TRBV7-2
CSALGREETQYF TGCAGCGCGCTAGGGAGAGAAGAGACCCAGTACTTC 12 many TRBJ2-5 NA TRBV29-1
CASSQDLGLKNTEAFF TGTGCCAGCAGCCAAGACTTGGGCCTTAAGAACACTGAAGCTTTCTTT 16 many TRBJ1-1 NA TRBV3-1
CASSRESLYQETQYF TGTGCCAGCAGCCGAGAGTCCCTCTACCAAGAGACCCAGTACTTC 15 NA TRBJ2-5 NA TRBV3-1
CASSFTQGNGNQPQHF TGTGCCAGCAGTTTCACACAGGGGAATGGCAATCAGCCCCAGCATTTT 16 NA TRBJ1-5 TRBD1 TRBV28
CASSWRSSPYNEQFF TGTGCCAGCAGCTGGAGGAGCTCCCCCTACAATGAGCAGTTCTTC 15 NA TRBJ2-1 NA TRBV11-3
CASSFSGYSGCTF TGTGCCAGCAGCTTTTCAGGGTATAGTGGCTGCACCTTC 13 few TRBJ1-2 NA TRBV5-4
CASSLQLAGDEDTQYF TGTGCCAGCAGCCTACAACTAGCGGGGGACGAAGATACGCAGTATTTT 16 NA TRBJ2-3 TRBD2 TRBV4-2
CSARGIEEIYGYTF TGCAGTGCTAGAGGGATTGAAGAAATTTATGGCTACACCTTC 14 few TRBJ1-2 NA TRBV20-1
CASSLDGQANTIYF TGTGCCAGCAGCTTAGATGGACAGGCAAACACCATATATTTT 14 NA TRBJ1-3 TRBD1 TRBV11-2
CSARDQGRGADEKLFF TGCAGTGCTAGAGATCAAGGGCGGGGGGCAGATGAAAAACTGTTTTTT 16 many TRBJ1-4 NA TRBV20-1